This TCR beta chain was captured by sequencing in a study of T cells expressing NK-cell markers. Background on the study: Obtained from sorted CD3+CD56+NKG2C+, CD3+CD56+NKG2C- and CD3+CD56-NKG2C+ T cells were the TCR beta repertoires. Serological testing identified seven of the eight sequenced donors as HCMV-seropositive and one as seronegative. Overall study findings and caveats: The contribution of dominant NKG2C+ clonotypes to CD8+ T cells in about six donors was roughly 1.0-8%. The CD3+CD56-NKG2C+ fraction of a handful of donors was also led by these clonotypes.

To note about this clonotype: The antigen remains undetermined.

Using the 5' RACE reads, TCRdb records one entry per CDR3 protein without DNA. The listing records approximately 550,000 distinct CDR3 sequences. In germline, CDR1 is SGHAT, CDR2 FQNNGV. The CDR3 totals 15 residues. This TCR came from a young man in good health. The chain carries TRBV11-2 and TRBJ2-1. Specimen: blood T cells: a sorted CD56 or NKG2C T cell subset, CD4+ or CD8+ T cells, or bulk PBMC T cells (not recorded which). The CDR3 reads CASTQGPSSYNEQFF.